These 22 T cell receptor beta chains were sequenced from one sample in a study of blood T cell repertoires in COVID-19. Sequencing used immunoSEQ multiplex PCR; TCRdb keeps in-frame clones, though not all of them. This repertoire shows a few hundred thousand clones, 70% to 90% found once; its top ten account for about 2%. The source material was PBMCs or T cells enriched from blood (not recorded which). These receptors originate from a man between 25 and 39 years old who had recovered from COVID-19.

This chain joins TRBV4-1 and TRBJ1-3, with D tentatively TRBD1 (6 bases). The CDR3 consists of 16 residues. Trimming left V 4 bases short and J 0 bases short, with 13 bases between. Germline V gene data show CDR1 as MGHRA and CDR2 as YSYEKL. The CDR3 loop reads CASSRPDSYSGNTIYF. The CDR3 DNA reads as TGCGCCAGCAGCCGCCCGGACAGTTACTCTGGAAACACCATATATTTT.

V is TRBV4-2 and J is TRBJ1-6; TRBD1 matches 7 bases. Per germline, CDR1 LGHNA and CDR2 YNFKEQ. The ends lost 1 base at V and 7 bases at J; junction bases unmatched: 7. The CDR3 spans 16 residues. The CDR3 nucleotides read TGTGCCAGCAGCCAAGGTGGCCAGGGGGTAAATTCACCCCTCCACTTT. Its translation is CASSQGGQGVNSPLHF.

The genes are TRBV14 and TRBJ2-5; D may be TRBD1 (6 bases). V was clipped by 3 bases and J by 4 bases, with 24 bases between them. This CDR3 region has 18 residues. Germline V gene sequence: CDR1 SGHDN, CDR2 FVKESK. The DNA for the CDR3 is TGTGCCAGCAGCCACCTAAATTCGGACAGCCCCGAGGGAGAGACCCAGTACTTC. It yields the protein CASSHLNSDSPEGETQYF. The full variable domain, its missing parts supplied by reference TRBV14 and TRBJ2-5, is EAGVTQFPSHSVIEKGQTVTLRCDPISGHDNLYWYRRVMGKEIKFLLHFVKESKQDESGMPNNRFLAERTGGTYSTLKVQPAELEDSGVYFCASSHLNSDSPEGETQYFGPGTRLLVL.

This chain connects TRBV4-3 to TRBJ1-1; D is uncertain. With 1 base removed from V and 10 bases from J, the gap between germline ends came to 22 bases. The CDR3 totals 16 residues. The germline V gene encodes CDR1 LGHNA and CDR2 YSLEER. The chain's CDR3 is CASSQVAGGRPTGAFF. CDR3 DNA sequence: TGCGCCAGCAGCCAAGTCGCGGGTGGGAGACCGACGGGAGCTTTCTTT.

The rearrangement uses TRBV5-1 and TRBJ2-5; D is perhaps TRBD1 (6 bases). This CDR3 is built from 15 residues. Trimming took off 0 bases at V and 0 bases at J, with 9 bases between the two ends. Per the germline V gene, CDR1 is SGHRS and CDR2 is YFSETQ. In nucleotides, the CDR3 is TGCGCCAGCAGCTTGGAAACAGGGAACCAAGAGACCCAGTACTTC. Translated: CASSLETGNQETQYF.

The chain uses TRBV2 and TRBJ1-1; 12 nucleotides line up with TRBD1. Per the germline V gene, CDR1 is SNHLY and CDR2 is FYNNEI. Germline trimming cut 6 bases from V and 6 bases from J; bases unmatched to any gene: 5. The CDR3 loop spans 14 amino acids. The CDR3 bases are TGTGCCAGCAGACCCGGGACAGGGGGCCCTGAAGCTTTCTTT. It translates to CASRPGTGGPEAFF.

The DNA of the CDR3 is TGTGCCAGCAGCTTAGAACCGGGACAGGGGAGTGAGCAGTACTTC. Translated, it gives CASSLEPGQGSEQYF. The chain couples TRBV11-2 to TRBJ2-7; 10 bases agree with TRBD1. CDR1 is SGHAT and CDR2 is FQNNGV in the germline V gene. V dropped 0 bases and J dropped 7; count of bases not matched to a gene: 6. The CDR3 runs to 15 residues.

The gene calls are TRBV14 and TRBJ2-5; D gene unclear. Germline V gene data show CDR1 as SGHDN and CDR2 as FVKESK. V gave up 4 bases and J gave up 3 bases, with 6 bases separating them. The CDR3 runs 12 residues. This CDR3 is CASSRHKETQYF. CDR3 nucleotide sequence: TGTGCCAGCAGCCGACACAAAGAGACCCAGTACTTC.

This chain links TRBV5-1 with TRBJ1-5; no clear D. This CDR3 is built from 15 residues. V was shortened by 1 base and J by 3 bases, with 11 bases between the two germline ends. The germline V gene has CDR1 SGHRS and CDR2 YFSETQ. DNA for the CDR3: TGCGCCAGCAGCTTGAAGGGAGGCATCAATCAGCCCCAGCATTTT. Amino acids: CASSLKGGINQPQHF.

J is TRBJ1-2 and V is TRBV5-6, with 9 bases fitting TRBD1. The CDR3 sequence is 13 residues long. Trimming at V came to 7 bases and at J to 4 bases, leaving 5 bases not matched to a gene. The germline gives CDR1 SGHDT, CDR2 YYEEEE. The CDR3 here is CASGEQGAYGYTF. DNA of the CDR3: TGTGCCAGCGGAGAACAGGGGGCCTATGGCTACACCTTC.

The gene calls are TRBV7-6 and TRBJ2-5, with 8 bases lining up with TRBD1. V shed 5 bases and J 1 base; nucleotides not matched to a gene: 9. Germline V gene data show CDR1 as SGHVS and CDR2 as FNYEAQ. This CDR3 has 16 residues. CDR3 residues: CASSVIQGALQETQYF. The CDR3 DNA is TGTGCCAGCAGCGTCATCCAGGGGGCTCTCCAAGAGACCCAGTACTTC.

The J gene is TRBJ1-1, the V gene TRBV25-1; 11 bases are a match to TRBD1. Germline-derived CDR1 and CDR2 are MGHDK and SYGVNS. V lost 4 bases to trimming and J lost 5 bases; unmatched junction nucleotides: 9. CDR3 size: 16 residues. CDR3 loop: CASSAGTGGEKTEAFF. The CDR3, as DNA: TGTGCCAGCAGTGCTGGGACAGGGGGTGAGAAGACTGAAGCTTTCTTT.

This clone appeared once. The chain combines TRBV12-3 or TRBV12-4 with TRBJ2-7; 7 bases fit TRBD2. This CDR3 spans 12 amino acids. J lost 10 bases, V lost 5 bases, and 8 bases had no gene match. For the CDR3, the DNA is TGTGCCAGCAGTGCCTCTAGCGGCCCACAGTACTTC. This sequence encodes CASSASSGPQYF.

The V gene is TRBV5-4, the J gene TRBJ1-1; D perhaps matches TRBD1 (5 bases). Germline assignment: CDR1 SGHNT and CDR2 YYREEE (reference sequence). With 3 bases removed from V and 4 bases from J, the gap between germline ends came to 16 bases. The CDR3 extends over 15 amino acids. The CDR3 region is CASSSPVQGGTEAFF. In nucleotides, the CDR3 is TGTGCCAGCAGCTCCCCAGTTCAGGGTGGCACTGAAGCTTTCTTT. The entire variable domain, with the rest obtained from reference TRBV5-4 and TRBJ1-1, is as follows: ETGVTQSPTHLIKTRGQQVTLRCSSQSGHNTVSWYQQALGQGPQFIFQYYREEENGRGNFPPRFSGLQFPNYSSELNVNALELDDSALYLCASSSPVQGGTEAFFGQGTRLTVV.

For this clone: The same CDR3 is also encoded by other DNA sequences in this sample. CDR3 amino acids: CASSLQGNTEAFF. DNA of the CDR3: TGTGCCAGCAGTCTGCAGGGTAACACTGAAGCTTTCTTT. J is TRBJ1-1 and V is TRBV12-3 or TRBV12-4; a possible D gene is TRBD1 (5 bases). With 5 bases removed from V and 2 bases from J, the gap between germline ends came to 9 bases. The CDR3 is 13 amino acids.

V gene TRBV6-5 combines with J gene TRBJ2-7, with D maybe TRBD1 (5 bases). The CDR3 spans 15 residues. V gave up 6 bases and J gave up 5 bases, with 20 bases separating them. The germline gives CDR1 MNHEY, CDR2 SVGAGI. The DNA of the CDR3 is TGTGCCAGCAGCGCCAGGGTCGAAAGTCCCCACGAGCAGTACTTC. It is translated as CASSARVESPHEQYF.

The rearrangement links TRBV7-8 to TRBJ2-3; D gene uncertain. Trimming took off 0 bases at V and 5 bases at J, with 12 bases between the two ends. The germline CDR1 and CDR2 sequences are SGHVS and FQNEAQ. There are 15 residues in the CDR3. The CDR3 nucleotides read TGTGCCAGCAGCTTAGCGATGGCCAGGCTAGATACGCAGTATTTT. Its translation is CASSLAMARLDTQYF.

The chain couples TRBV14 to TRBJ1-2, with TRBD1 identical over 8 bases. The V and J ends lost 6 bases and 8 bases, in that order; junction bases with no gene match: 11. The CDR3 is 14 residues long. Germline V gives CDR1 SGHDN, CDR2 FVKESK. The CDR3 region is CASRQPDRAGGYTF. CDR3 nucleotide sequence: TGTGCCAGCAGACAACCGGACAGGGCAGGCGGCTACACCTTC.

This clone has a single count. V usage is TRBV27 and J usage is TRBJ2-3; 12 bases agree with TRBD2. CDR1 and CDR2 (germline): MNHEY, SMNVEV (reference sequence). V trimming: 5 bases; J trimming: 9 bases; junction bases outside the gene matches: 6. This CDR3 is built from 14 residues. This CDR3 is CASSPLAGGTTQYF. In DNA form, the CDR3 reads TGTGCCAGCAGTCCACTAGCGGGGGGAACCACGCAGTATTTT.

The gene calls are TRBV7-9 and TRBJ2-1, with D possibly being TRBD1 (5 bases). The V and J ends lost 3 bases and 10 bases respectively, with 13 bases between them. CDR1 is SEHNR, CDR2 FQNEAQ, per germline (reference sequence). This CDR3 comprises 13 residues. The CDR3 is CASSFSSGWEQFF. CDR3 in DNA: TGTGCCAGCAGCTTTTCATCAGGGTGGGAGCAGTTCTTC.

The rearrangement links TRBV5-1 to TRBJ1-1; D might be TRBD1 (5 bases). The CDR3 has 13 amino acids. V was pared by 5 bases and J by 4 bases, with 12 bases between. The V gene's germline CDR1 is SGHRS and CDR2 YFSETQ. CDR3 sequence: CASSLTGSTEAFF. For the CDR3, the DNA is TGCGCCAGCAGTTTAACAGGATCCACTGAAGCTTTCTTT.

The CDR3 bases are TGTGCCAGCAGCGTCGGGGGGCCAATTACAGGAGCTTTCTTT. This sequence encodes CASSVGGPITGAFF. The rearrangement links TRBV6-5 to TRBJ1-1; D perhaps matches TRBD1 (6 bases). Trimming stripped 6 bases from V and 10 bases from J, with 21 bases between. Germline CDR1 and CDR2: MNHEY and SVGAGI. The CDR3 consists of 14 residues.